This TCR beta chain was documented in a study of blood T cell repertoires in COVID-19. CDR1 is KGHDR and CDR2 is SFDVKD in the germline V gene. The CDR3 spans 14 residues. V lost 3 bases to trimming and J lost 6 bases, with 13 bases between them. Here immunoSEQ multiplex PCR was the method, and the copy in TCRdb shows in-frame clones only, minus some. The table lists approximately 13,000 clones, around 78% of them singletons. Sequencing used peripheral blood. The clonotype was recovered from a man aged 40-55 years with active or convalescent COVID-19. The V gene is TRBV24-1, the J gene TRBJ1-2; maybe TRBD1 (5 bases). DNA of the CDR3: TGTGCCACCAGTGATCGACAGTCCACCCATGGCTACACCTTC. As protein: CATSDRQSTHGYTF.